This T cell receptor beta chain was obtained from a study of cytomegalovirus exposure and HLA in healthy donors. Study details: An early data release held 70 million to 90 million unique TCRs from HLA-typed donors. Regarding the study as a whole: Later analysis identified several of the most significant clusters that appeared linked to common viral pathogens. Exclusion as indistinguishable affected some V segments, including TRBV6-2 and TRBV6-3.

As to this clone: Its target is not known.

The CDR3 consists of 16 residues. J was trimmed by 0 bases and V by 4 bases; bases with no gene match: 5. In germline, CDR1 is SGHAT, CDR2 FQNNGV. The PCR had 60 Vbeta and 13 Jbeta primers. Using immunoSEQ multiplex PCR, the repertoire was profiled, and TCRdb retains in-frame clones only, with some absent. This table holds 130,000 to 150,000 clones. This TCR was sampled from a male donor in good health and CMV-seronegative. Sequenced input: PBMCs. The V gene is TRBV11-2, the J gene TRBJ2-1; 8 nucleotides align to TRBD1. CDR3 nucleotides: TGTGCCAGCAGCTCTGGGACAGGCCTCTCCTACAATGAGCAGTTCTTC. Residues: CASSSGTGLSYNEQFF.